What follows describes a single TCR beta chain. The sample originates from a study of CD8 T cells in Susac syndrome. The V end was cut by 6 bases, the J end by 6 bases, with 11 bases between. Germline CDR1 reads MNHEY; CDR2 reads SVGAGI. The CDR3 covers 12 residues. Random hexamers were used to reverse transcribe roughly 0.5 to 1 ug of RNA. TCR beta CDR3 was amplified by immunoSEQ covering 54 Vbeta and 13 Jbeta. TCRdb called the immunoSEQ multiplex PCR reads again in MiXCR, with one record for every CDR3 protein. The sample includes about 210,000 distinct CDR3 sequences, 94% of them seen just once. The receptor was isolated from a human donor with Susac syndrome. The chain carries TRBV6-5 and TRBJ2-5; D is perhaps TRBD2 (6 bases). What was sequenced was CD4+ T cells from PBMCs. In DNA form, the CDR3 reads TGTGCCAGCAGCTCAGGGAGGCAGACCCAGTACTTC. Residues: CASSSGRQTQYF.